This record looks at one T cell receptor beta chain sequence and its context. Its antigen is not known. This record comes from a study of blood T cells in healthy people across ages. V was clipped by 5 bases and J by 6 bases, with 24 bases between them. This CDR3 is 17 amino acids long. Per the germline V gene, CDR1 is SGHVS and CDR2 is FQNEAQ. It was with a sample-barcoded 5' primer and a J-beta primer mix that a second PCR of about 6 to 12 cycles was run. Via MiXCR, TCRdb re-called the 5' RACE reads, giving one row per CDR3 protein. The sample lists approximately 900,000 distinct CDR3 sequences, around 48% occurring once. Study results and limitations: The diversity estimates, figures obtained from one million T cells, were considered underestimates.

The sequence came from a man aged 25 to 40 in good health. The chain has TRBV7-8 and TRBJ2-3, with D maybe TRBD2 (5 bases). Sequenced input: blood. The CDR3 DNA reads TGTGCCAGCAGCCCGCTTACGCGGGCGAAGGACCAGGATACGCAGTATTTT. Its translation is CASSPLTRAKDQDTQYF.